One sample yielded the 4 T cell receptor delta chains listed below, sequenced in a study of γδ T cells in repeated Plasmodium falciparum infection. Vgamma9/Vdelta2+ and Vdelta2-negative gammadelta T cells were flow-sorted from PBMC for bulk sequencing. TCRdb re-processed the multiplex PCR reads via CATT. The sample shows around 89,000 delta-chain clones, under 1.5% of them seen only once. The source material was gamma-delta T cells from blood. All receptors derive from a pool of human donors (malaria-infected and uninfected, not separated).

This clone was detected a few times. Translating this DNA gives a protein that differs at residue 3 from the TCRdb one, which belongs to a much larger clone; a read error is likely, and the protein shown is this translation. Here the CDR3 DNA reads TGTGCTCCTGGGGAACTATTCCGAGTAGCACCTCCGGCCAGACCCCTGATCTTT. This sequence encodes CAPGELFRVAPPARPLIF. V usage is TRDV1 and J usage is TRDJ4; D perhaps matches TRDD3 (6 bases). Here the J gene came from matching the DNA to germline, since TCRdb omits it. Germline assignment: CDR1 TSWWSYY and CDR2 QGS. This CDR3 comprises 18 residues.

Comments on this clone: With only one base between it and a far larger clone, this is likely a read error. Other DNA variants within this sample encode the same CDR3. This chain joins TRDV1 and TRDJ1; 11 bases agree with TRDD3. TCRdb carries no J gene annotation; the J gene was assigned here by matching the DNA with germline. The CDR3 length is 19 residues. V shed 5 bases and J 2 bases; nucleotides not matched to a gene: 16. The germline V gene has CDR1 TSWWSYY and CDR2 QGS. CDR3: CALGYFLPNWGIRTDKLIF. The DNA for the CDR3 is TGTGCTCTTGGGTACTTCCTCCCTAACTGGGGGATAAGGACCGATAAACTCATCTTT.

This clone has a handful of counts. The protein held in TCRdb is that of a much larger clone and does not match this DNA's translation at residue 16, likely because of a read error; the protein shown is translated from the DNA. The chain recombines TRDV2 with TRDJ1, with 13 bases matching TRDD3. The CDR3 extends over 17 amino acids. The germline CDR1 and CDR2 sequences are GEAIGNYY and EKD. The CDR3 is CACDSLLGDTGTDKLTF. CDR3 bases: TGTGCCTGTGACAGCCTACTGGGGGATACGGGCACCGATAAACTCACCTTT.

This clone was observed a few times. A far larger clone is a single base away, which makes a read error likely. This sample also contains other DNA sequences that code for the same CDR3. The J gene is TRDJ1, the V gene TRDV1; 11 nucleotides align to TRDD3. The junction had 18 bases not matched to a gene; V was cut back by 3 bases and J by 0 bases. CDR3 length equals 21 residues. Germline CDR1 reads TSWWSYY; CDR2 reads QGS. The CDR3 sequence: CALGDLDGTGGYVIYTDKLIF. CDR3 coding DNA: TGTGCTCTTGGGGATCTGGACGGTACTGGGGGATATGTCATATACACCGATAAACTCATCTTT.